This TCR beta chain was recovered during a study of T cells after yellow fever vaccination (dated by TCRdb to the late 2010s). The study in broad terms: Libraries from fractions with low cell numbers were prepared with the SMART-Seq v4 Ultra Low Input RNA kit. Bulk PBMC replicates and cell subsets were isolated from blood drawn at multiple timepoints before and after both primary and secondary immunization. To track T-cell clones before and after primary and booster YFV17D yellow fever vaccination, bulk TCR alpha and beta repertoires were sequenced longitudinally. Two healthy male donors, one aged 18 to 30 and one aged 30 to 39 years, were included in the cohort. The full study reports these points: A small fraction of clonotypes appeared in both the CD4 and CD8 compartments, likely as a result of convergent recombination. After the booster, most of the clones that had expanded following primary vaccination were detected again (approximately 95% of CD4 and around 87% of CD8), which suggests that memory was broadly maintained. Because the study included only two donors, the extent to which the findings can be generalized is limited. FACS-sorted repertoires could contain abundant contaminating clonotypes from the bulk population, so computational filtering was required. Compared with the primary T-cell response, the secondary T-cell response was weaker but faster, peaking on day 5 rather than day 15.

TCRdb shows the sequencer as Illumina NovaSeq 6000. Synthesis of TCR cDNA relied on 5'RACE template switching, a step that introduced a universal primer site along with unique molecular identifiers. Priming for cDNA synthesis came from both the TCR alpha and TCR beta constant segments. Two PCR steps were used to amplify libraries, with sample barcodes and sequencing adapters being added in the second step. Libraries were sequenced on Illumina HiSeq 2500 (2x100 bp) or NovaSeq (2x150 bp). In the original analysis: MIGEC handled demultiplexing of reads and collapsing into UMI consensus sequences, while MiXCR performed V(D)J alignment. Vaccine-responding clonotypes were identified with edgeR using replicate PBMC samples, with FDR below 0.01 and a log2 fold change above 5 up to day 15 being required. CD4 or CD8 identity was assigned to each bulk clonotype according to whether the clonotype was present at higher abundance in the sequenced CD4 repertoire or the sequenced CD8 repertoire. The public reads were quality trimmed at Q25 with fastp and then assembled into clones with MiXCR by TCRdb, keeping productive beta chains. Entries are consolidated by CDR3 protein sequence, retaining the most common genes and DNA. The V and J calls were determined by TCRdb, not by the authors. Counted in this sample were a few hundred thousand distinct CDR3 sequences; more than 3% of them appeared once. Together, the top ten hold around a quarter of the sample.

On this clonotype: The target of this receptor is not known. Base qualities are missing; no much larger clone stands one base away.

The treatment or condition tag for this specimen amounts to: live attenuated yellow fever vaccine strain. At every blood-draw timepoint, two biological replicates of bulk PBMCs were collected. PBMCs were isolated from peripheral blood using a standard Ficoll-Paque protocol. TriZol was used to extract RNA from bulk PBMCs, CD4 and CD8 fractions, and dextramer-positive and dextramer-negative fractions. The source of this sequence is a young man who received the YFV17D yellow fever vaccine. The source was PBMCs, collected on the day of the yellow fever booster vaccination.

The CDR3 has the sequence CASSQENGDLNEKLFF. The nucleotides are TGCGCCAGCAGCCAAGAAAACGGCGACTTAAATGAAAAACTGTTTTTT. The sequence links TRBV4-3 to TRBJ1-4; the D gene is not confidently resolved. Looking up the germline V gene yields CDR1 LGHNA and CDR2 YSLEER. Trimming costs V 0 bases and J 5 bases, and their ends lie 13 bases apart. From its cysteine to its phenylalanine, the CDR3 spans 16 amino acids. Of all the DNA, just the CDR3 is kept, 48 bases in frame from base 1.